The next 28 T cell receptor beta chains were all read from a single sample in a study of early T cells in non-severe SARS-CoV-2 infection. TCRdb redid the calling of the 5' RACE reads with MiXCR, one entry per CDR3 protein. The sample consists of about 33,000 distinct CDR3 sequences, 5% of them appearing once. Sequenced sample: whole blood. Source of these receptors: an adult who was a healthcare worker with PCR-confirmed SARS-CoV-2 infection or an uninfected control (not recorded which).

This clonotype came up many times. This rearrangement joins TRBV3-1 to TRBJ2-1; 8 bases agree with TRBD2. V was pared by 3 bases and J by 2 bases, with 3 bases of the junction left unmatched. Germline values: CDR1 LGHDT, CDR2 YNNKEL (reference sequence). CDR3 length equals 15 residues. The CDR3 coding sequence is TGTGCCAGCAGCCACACTAGCGGTACCTACAATGAGCAGTTCTTC. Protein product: CASSHTSGTYNEQFF.

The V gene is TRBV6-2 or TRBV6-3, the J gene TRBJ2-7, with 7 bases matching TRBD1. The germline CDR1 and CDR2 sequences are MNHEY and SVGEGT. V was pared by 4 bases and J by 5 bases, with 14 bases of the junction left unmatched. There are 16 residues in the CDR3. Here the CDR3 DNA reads TGTGCCAGCAGTTTACCTCCACCGGGACAGCCGAACGAGCAGTACTTC. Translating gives CASSLPPPGQPNEQYF.

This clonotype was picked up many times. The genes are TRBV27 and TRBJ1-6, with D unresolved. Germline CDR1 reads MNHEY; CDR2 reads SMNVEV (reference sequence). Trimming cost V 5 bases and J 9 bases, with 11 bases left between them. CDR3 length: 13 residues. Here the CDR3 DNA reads TGTGCCAGCAGTCAAAGAGGGAGTTCACCCCTCCACTTT. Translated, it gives CASSQRGSSPLHF.

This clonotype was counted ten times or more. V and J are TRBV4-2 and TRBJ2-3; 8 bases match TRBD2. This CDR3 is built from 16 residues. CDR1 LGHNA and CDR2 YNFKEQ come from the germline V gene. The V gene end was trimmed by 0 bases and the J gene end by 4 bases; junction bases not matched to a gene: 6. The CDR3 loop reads CASSQDKSGGPDTQYF. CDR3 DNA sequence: TGTGCCAGCAGCCAAGATAAAAGCGGGGGCCCAGATACGCAGTATTTT.

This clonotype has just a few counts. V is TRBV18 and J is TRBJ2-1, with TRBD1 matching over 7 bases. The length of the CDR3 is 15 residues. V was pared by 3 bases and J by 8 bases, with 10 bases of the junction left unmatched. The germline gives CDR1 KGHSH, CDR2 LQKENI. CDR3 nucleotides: TGTGCCAGCTCACCTCGACAGGGTTCGCTCGATGAGCAGTTCTTC. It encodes CASSPRQGSLDEQFF.

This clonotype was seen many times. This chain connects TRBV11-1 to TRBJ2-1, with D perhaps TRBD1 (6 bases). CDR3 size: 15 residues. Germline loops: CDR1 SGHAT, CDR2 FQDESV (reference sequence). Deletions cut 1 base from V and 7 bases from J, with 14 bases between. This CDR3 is CASSLGYRAENEQFF. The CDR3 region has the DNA TGTGCCAGCAGCTTAGGCTACAGGGCGGAGAATGAGCAGTTCTTC.

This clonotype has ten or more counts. CDR3 region: CSVRSGQTYEQYF. As DNA, the CDR3 is TGCAGCGTACGATCGGGACAGACCTACGAGCAGTACTTC. This chain connects TRBV29-1 to TRBJ2-7, with TRBD1 identical over 7 bases. CDR3 length: 13 amino acids. Unmatched junction bases numbered 7, after V lost 6 bases and J lost 2 bases. The germline CDR1 and CDR2 sequences are SQVTM and ANQGSEA.

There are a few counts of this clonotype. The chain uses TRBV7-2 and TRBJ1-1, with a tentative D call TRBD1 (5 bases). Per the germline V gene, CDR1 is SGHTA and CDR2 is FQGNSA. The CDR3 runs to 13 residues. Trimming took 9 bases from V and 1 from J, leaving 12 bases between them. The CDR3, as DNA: TGTGCCAGTCTGCAGGGCTCGAACACTGAAGCTTTCTTT. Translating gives CASLQGSNTEAFF.

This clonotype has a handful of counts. The CDR3 sequence is CASSYQARGDYSPFTF. CDR3 nucleotides: TGTGCCAGCAGTTATCAAGCTCGCGGGGATTACTCACCTTTTACCTTC. The chain recombines TRBV6-5 with TRBJ1-2; D remains unclear. The germline V gene encodes CDR1 MNHEY and CDR2 SVGAGI. The CDR3 is made up of 16 amino acids. V was cut by 3 bases and J by 14 bases, with 28 bases left in between.

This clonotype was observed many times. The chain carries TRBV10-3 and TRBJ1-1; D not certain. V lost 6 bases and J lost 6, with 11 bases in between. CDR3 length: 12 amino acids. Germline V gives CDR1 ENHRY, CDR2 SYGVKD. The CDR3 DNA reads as TGTGCCATCAGGACCGGGGTCTCTGAAGCTTTCTTT. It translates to CAIRTGVSEAFF.

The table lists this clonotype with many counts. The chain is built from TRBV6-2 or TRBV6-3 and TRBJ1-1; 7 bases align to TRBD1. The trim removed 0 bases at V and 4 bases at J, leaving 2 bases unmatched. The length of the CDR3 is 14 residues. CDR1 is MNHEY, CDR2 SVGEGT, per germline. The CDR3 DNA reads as TGTGCCAGCAGTTACTCCGGACAGGTCACTGAAGCTTTCTTT. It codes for CASSYSGQVTEAFF.

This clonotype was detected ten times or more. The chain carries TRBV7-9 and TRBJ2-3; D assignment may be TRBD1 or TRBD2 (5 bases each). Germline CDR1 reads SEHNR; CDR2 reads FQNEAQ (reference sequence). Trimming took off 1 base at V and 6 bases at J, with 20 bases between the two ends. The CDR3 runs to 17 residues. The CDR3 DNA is TGTGCCAGCAGCTTAGGGTTCGGGGCCTCTCAGCGGGATACGCAGTATTTT. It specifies CASSLGFGASQRDTQYF.

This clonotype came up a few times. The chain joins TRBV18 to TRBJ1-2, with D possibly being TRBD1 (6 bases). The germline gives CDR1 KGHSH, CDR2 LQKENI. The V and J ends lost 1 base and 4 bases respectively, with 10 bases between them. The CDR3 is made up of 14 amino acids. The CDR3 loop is CASSPQDSSYGYTF. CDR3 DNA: TGTGCCAGCTCACCACAGGACAGTAGCTATGGCTACACCTTC.

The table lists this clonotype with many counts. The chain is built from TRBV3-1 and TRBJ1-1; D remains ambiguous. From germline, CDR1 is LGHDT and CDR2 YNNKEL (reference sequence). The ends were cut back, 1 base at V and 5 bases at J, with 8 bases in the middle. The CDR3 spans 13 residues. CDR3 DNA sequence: TGTGCCAGCAGCCAAGGGGCGTGGACTGAAGCTTTCTTT. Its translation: CASSQGAWTEAFF.

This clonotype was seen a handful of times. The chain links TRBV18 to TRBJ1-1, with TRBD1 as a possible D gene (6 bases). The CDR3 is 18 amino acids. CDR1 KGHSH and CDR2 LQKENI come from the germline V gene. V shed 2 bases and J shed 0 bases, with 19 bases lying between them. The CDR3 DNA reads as TGTGCCAGCTCACCAAGGGGTATGGACAGAAGCATGAACACTGAAGCTTTCTTT. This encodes CASSPRGMDRSMNTEAFF. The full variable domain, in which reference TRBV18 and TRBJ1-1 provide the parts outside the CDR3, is NAGVMQNPRHLVRRRGQEARLRCSPMKGHSHVYWYRQLPEEGLKFMVYLQKENIIDESGMPKERFSAEFPKEGPSILRIQQVVRGDSAAYFCASSPRGMDRSMNTEAFFGQGTRLTVV.

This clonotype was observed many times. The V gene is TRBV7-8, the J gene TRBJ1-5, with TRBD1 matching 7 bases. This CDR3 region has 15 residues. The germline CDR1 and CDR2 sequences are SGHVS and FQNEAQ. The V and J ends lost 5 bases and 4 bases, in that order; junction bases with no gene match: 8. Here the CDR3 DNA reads TGTGCCAGCAGCCCCTGGACAGGCAAGAATCAGCCCCAGCATTTT. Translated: CASSPWTGKNQPQHF.

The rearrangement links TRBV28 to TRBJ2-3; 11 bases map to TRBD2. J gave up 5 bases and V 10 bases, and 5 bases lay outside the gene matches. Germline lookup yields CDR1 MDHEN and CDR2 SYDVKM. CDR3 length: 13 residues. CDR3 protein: CATLAGGRDTQYF. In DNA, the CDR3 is TGTGCCACCTTAGCGGGGGGGAGAGATACGCAGTATTTT.

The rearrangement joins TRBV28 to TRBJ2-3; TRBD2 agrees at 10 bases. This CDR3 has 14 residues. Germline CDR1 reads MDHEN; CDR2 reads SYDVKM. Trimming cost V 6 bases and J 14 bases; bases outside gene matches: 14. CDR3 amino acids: CASSPGVAGGRGYF. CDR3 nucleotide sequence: TGTGCCAGCAGCCCCGGGGTAGCGGGGGGCAGGGGGTATTTT.

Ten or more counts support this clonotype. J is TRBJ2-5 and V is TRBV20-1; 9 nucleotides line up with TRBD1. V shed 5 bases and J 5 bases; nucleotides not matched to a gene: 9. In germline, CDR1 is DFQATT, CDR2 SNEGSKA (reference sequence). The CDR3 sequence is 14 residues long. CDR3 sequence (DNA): TGCAGTGCTCGCGGACAGGGGCAAAGGGAGACCCAGTACTTC. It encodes CSARGQGQRETQYF.

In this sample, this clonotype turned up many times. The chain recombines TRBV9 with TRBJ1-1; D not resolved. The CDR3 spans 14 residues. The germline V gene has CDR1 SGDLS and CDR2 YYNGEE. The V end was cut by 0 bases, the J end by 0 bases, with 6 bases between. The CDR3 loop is CASSVAQMNTEAFF. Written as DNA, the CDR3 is TGTGCCAGCAGCGTAGCCCAGATGAACACTGAAGCTTTCTTT.

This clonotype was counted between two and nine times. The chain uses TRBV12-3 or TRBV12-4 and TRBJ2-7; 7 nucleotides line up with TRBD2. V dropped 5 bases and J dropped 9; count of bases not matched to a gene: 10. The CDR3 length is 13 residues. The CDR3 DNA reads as TGTGCCAGCAGTGGGACTGTTCGGGGGGTGCAGTACTTC. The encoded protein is CASSGTVRGVQYF.

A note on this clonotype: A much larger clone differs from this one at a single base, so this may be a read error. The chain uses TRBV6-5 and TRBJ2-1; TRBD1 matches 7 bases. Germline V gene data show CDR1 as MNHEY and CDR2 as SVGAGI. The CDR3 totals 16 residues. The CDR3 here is CASSTLDRATYHERFF. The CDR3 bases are TGTGCCAGCAGTACCCTCGACAGGGCGACGTACCATGAGCGGTTCTTC.

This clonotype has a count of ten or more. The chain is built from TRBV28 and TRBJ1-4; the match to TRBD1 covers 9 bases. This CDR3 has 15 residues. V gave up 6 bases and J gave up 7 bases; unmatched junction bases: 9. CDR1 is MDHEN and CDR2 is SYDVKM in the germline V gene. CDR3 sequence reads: CASSQTGGGFEKLFF. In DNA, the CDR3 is TGTGCCAGCAGCCAAACAGGGGGCGGATTTGAAAAACTGTTTTTT. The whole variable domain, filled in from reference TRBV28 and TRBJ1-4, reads DVKVTQSSRYLVKRTGEKVFLECVQDMDHENMFWYRQDPGLGLRLIYFSYDVKMKEKGDIPEGYSVSREKKERFSLILESASTNQTSMYLCASSQTGGGFEKLFFGSGTQLSVL.

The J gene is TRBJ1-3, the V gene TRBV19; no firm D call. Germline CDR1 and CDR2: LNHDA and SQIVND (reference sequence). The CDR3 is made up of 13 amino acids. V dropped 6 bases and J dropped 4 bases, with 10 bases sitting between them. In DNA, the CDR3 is TGTGCCAGTAGCCTCATGGGGGGAAACACCATATATTTT. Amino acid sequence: CASSLMGGNTIYF.

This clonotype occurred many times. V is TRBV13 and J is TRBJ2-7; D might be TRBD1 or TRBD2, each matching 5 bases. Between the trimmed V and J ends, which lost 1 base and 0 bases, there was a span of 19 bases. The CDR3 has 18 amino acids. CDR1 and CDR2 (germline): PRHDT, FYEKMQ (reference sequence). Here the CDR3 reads CASSLDRGDTRLSYEQYF. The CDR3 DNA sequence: TGTGCCAGCAGCTTAGATCGGGGCGATACTCGCCTCTCCTACGAGCAGTACTTC.

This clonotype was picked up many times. Written as DNA, the CDR3 is TGCACCAGCAGCCAAGAAGAAGGGACTAGCTTCGCCAATGAGCAGTTCTTC. It codes for CTSSQEEGTSFANEQFF. This chain links TRBV1 with TRBJ2-1; the D call of TRBD2 is as the table states it, not checked on the DNA. TRBV1 corresponds to a pseudogene. CDR3 length: 17 amino acids.

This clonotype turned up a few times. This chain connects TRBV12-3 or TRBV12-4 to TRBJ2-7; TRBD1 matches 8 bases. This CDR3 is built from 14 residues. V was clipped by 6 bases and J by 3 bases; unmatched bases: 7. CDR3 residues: CASSADRDFYEQYF. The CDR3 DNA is TGTGCCAGCAGCGCGGACAGGGACTTCTACGAGCAGTACTTC.

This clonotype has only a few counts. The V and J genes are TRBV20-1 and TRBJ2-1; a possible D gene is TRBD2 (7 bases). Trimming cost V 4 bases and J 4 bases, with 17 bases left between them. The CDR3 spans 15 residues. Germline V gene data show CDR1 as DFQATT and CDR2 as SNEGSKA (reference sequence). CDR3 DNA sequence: TGCAGTGCTACCACCCCGGGGGGCCTGTACAATGAGCAGTTCTTC. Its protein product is CSATTPGGLYNEQFF.